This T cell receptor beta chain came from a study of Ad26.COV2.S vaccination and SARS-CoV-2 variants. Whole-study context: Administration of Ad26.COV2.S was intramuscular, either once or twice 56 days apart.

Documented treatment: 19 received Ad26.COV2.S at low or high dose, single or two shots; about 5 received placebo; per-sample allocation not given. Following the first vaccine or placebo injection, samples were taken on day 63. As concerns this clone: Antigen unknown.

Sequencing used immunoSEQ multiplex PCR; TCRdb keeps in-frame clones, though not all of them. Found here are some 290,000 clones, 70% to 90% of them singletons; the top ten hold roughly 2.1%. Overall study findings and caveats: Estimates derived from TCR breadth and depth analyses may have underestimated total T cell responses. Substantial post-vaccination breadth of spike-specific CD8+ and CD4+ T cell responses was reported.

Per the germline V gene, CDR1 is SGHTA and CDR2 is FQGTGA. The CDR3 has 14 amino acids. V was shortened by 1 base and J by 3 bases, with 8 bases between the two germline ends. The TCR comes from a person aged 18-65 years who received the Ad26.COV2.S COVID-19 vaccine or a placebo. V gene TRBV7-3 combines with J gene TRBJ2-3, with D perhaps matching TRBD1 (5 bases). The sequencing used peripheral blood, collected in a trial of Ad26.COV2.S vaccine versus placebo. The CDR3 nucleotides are TGTGCCAGCAGCTTAAGTGGGGCAACAGATACGCAGTATTTT. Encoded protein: CASSLSGATDTQYF.